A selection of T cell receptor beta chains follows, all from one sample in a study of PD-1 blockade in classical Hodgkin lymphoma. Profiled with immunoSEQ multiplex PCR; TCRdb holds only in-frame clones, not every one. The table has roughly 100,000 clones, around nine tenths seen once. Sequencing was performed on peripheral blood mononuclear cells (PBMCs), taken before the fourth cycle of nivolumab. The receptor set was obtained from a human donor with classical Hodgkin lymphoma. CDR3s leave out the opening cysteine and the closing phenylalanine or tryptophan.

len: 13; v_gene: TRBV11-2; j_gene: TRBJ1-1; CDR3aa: ASSTHRGPNTEAF
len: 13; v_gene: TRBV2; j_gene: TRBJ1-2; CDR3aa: ARRFGTIRDYGYT
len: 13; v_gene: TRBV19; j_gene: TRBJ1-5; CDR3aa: ASSRTGGTNQPQH
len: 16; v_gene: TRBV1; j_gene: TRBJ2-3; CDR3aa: TSSPVRTSGRHTDTQY
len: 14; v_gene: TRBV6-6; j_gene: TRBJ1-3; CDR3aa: ASSYSMVRPGNTIY
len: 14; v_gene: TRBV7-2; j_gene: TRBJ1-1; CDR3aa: ASSLNGGRENTEAF
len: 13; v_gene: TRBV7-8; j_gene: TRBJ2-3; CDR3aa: ASSLYRGPTDTQY
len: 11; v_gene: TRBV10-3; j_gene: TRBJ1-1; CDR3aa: AIKVRGDTEAF
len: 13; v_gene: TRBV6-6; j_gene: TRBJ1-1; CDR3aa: ASSYSAGIGTEAF
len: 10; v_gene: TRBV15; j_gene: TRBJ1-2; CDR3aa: ATSRNRDGYT
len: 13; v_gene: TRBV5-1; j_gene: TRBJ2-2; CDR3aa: ASSLDGARVGELF
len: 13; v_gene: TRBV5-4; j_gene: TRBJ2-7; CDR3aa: ASSPAGQYQVEQY
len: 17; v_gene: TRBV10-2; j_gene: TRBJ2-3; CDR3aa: ASSEPRRGLAGVSDTQY
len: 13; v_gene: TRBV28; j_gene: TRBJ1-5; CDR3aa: ASKKGGAISRPQH
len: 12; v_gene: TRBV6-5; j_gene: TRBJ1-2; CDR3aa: ASSRQGADYGYT
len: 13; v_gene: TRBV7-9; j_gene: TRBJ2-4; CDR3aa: ASSFIAGPTDIQY
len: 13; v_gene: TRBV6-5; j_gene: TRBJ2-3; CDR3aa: ASRTSGSSTDTQY
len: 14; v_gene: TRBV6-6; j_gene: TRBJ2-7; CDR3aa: ASSYSASGRGNEQY
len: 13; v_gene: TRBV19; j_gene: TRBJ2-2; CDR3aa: ASSPRTEYTGELF
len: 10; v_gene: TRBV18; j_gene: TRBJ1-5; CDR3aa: ASTSRGQPQH
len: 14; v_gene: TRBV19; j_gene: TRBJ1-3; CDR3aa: ASSISTGTAGNTIY
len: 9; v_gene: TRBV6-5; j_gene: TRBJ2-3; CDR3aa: ASGGTDTQY
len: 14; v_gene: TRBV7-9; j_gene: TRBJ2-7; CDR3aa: ASSRGLAGAFHEQY
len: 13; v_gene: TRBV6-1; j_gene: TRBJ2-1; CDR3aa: ASRSGLAIYNEQF
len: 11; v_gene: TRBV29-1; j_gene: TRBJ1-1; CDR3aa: SVGVRENTEAF
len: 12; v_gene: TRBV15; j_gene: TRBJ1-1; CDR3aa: ATSRDRANTEAF
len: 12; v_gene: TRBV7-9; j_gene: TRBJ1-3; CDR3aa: ASSSTGGGNTIY
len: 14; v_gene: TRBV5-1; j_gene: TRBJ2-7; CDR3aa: ASSPDTVRNSYEQY
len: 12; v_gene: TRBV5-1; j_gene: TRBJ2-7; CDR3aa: ASKSGQGAKEQY
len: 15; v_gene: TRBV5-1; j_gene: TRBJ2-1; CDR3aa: ASSLDGTRSSYNEQF
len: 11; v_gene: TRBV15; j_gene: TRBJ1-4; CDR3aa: ATSRVHSEKLF
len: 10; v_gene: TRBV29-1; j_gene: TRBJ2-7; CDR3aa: SGRRRSYEQY
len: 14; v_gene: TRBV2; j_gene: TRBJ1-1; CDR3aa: ASHTGQILMNTEAF
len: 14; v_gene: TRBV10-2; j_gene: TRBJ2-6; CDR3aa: ASSESVGVGANVLT
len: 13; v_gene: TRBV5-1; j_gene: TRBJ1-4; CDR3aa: ASSLDRSLYEKLF
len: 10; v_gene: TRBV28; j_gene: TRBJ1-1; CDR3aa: ASWGLNTEAF
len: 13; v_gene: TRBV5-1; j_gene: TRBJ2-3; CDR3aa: ASSLVGGSTDTQY
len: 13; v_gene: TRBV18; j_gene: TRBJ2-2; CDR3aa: ASSPPERNTGELF
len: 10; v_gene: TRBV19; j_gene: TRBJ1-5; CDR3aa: ASSIRTGSQH
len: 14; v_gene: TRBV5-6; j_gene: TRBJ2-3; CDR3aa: ASSSRVLERTDTQY
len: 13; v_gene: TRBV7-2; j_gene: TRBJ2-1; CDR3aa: ASSFRLAGSNEQF
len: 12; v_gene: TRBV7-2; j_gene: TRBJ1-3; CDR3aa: ASSLGRSGNTIY
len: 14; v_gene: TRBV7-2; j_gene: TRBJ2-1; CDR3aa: ASSLAGTSGRYEQF
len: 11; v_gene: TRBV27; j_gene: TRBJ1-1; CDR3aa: ASSLSGGGKAF
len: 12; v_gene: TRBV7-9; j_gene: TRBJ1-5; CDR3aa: ASSFGQNNQPQH
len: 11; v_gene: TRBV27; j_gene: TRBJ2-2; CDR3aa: ASSLSNTGELF
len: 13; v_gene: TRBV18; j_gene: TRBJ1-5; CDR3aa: ASSRTENSNQPQH
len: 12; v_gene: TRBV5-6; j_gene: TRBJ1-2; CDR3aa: ASSPDRVSRGYT
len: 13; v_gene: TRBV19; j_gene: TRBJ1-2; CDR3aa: ASSERTAENYGYT